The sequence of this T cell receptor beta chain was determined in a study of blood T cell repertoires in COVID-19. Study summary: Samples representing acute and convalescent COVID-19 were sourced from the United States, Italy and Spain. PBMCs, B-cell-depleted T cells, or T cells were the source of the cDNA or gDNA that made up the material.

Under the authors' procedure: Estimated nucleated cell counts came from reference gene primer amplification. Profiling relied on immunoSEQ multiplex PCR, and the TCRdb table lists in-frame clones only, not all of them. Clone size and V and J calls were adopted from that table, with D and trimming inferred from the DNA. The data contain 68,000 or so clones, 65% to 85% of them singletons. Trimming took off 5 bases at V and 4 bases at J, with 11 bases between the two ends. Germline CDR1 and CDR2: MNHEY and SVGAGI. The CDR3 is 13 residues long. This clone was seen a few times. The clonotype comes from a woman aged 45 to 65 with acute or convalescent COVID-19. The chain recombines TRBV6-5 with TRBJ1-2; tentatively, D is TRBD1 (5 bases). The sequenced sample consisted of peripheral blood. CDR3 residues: CASSRGPGYGYTF. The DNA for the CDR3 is TGTGCCAGCAGTAGGGGTCCGGGCTATGGCTACACCTTC.